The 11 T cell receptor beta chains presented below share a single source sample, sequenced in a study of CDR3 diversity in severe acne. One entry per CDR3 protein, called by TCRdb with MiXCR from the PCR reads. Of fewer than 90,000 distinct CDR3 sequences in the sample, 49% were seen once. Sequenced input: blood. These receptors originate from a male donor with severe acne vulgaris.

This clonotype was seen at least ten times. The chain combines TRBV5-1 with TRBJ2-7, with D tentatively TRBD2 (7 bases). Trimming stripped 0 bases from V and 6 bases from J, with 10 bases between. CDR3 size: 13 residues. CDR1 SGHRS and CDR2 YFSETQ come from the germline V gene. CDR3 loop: CASSLDAGAEQYF. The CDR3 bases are TGCGCCAGCAGCTTGGATGCGGGGGCCGAGCAGTACTTC. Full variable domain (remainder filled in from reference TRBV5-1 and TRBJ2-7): KAGVTQTPRYLIKTRGQQVTLSCSPISGHRSVSWYQQTPGQGLQFLFEYFSETQRNKGNFPGRFSGRQFSNSRSEMNVSTLELGDSALYLCASSLDAGAEQYFGPGTRLTVT.

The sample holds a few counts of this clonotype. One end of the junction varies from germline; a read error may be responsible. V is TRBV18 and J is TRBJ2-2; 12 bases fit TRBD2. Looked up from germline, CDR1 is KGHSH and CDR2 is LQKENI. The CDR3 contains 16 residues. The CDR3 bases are TGTGCCAACTCACCTTGGACTAGCGGGAACACCGAGGAGCTGTTTTTT. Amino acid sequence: CANSPWTSGNTEELFF. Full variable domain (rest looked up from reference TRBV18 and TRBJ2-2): NAGVMQNPRHLVRRRGQEARLRCSPMKGHSHVYWYRQLPEEGLKFMVYLQKENIIDESGMPKERFSAEFPKEGPSILRIQQVVRGDSAAYFCANSPWTSGNTEELFFGEGSRLTVL.

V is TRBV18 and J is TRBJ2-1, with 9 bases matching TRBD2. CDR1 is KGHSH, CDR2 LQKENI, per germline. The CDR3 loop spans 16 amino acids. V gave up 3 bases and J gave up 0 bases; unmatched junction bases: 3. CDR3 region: CASSPSSGNSYNEQFF. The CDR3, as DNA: TGTGCCAGCTCACCTTCTAGCGGGAACTCCTACAATGAGCAGTTCTTC.

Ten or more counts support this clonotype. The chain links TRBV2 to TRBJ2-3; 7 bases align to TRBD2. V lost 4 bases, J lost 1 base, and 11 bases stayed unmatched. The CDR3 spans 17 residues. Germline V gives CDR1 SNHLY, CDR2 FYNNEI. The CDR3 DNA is TGTGCCAGCAGTGGGACTAGTCAGGGATGGGGCACAGATACGCAGTATTTT. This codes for CASSGTSQGWGTDTQYF.

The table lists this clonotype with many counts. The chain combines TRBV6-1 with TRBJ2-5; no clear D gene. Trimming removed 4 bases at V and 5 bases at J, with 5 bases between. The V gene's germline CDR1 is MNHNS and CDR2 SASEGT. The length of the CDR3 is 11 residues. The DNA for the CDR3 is TGTGCCAGCAGTGCACAGGAGACCCAGTACTTC. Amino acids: CASSAQETQYF.

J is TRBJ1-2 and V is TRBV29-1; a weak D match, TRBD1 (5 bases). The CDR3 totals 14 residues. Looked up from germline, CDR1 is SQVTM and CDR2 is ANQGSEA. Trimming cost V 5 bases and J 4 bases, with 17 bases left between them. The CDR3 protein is CSVIRLIDSYGYTF. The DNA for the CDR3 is TGCAGCGTTATCCGTTTAATAGACAGCTATGGCTACACCTTC.

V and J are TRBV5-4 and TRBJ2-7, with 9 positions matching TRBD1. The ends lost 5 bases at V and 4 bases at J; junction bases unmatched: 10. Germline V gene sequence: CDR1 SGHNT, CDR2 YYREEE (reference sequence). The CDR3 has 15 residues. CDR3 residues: CASRLSGQGWYEQYF. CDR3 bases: TGTGCCAGCAGGCTTTCGGGACAGGGTTGGTACGAGCAGTACTTC. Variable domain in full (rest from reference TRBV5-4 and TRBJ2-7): ETGVTQSPTHLIKTRGQQVTLRCSSQSGHNTVSWYQQALGQGPQFIFQYYREEENGRGNFPPRFSGLQFPNYSSELNVNALELDDSALYLCASRLSGQGWYEQYFGPGTRLTVT.

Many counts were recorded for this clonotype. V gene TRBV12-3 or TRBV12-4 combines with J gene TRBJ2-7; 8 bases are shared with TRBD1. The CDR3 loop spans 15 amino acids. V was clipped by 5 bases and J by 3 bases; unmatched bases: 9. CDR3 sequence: CASSPAGGLLYEQYF. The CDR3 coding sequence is TGTGCCAGCAGTCCCGCAGGGGGCCTACTCTACGAGCAGTACTTC.

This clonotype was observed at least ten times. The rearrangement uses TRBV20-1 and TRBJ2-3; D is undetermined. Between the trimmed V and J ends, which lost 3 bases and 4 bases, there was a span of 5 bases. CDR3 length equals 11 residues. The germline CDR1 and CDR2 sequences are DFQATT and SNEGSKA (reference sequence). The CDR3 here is CSASKADTQYF. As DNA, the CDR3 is TGCAGTGCTAGTAAGGCAGATACGCAGTATTTT.

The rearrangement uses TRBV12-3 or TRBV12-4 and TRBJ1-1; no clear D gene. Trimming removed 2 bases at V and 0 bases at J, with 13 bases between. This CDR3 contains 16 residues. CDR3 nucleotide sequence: TGTGCCAGCAGTTTATACAGCTACACTGTGAACACTGAAGCTTTCTTT. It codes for CASSLYSYTVNTEAFF.

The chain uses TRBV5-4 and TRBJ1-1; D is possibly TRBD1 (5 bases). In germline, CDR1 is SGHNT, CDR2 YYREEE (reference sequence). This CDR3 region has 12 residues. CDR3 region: CATQAGRTEAFF. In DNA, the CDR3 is TGTGCTACACAGGCAGGGCGGACTGAAGCTTTCTTT.